A single sample gave rise to the 6 T cell receptor beta chains below, sequenced in a study of shared clonotypes between healthy human individuals. CD8 cells classed as naive were CD45RO-negative and positively selected for CCR7, excluding terminally differentiated effector memory CD45RA+ cells. Clones were sequenced by immunoSEQ multiplex PCR, and TCRdb holds only the in-frame ones, with some missing. The sample holds approximately 600,000 clones, approximately 95% seen once. Source material: naive CD8+ T cells sorted from blood. These TCRs come from a young woman in good health.

The chain uses TRBV14 and TRBJ2-1; D is ambiguous. CDR3 length equals 13 residues. V was cut by 4 bases and J by 5 bases, with 9 bases left in between. Germline CDR1 is SGHDN and CDR2 is FVKESK. The CDR3 sequence is CASSPFLNNEQFF. CDR3 nucleotide sequence: TGTGCCAGCAGCCCCTTTTTGAACAATGAGCAGTTCTTC.

The chain carries TRBV7-6 and TRBJ2-1, with 7 positions matching TRBD2. Germline loops: CDR1 SGHVS, CDR2 FNYEAQ. The CDR3 covers 17 residues. V lost 1 base and J lost 4; bases outside the gene matches: 10. The CDR3 coding sequence is TGTGCCAGCAGCTTAGTGGCCGGCGGGAGTCAGTACAATGAGCAGTTCTTC. This translates into CASSLVAGGSQYNEQFF.

V is TRBV5-5 and J is TRBJ1-1; tentative D call: TRBD1 (5 bases). The germline CDR1 and CDR2 sequences are SGHKS and YYEKEE (reference sequence). V lost 4 bases, J lost 5 bases, and 21 bases lay in between. The CDR3 contains 16 residues. CDR3 sequence: CASSPTLVGKGTEAFF. As DNA, the CDR3 is TGTGCCAGCAGCCCCACTTTGGTAGGGAAGGGGACTGAAGCTTTCTTT.

V is TRBV28 and J is TRBJ1-4, with D possibly TRBD1 on 6 matching bases. Between the trimmed V and J ends, which lost 6 bases and 6 bases, there was a span of 14 bases. The CDR3 totals 14 residues. CDR1 is MDHEN, CDR2 SYDVKM, per germline. The CDR3 DNA reads TGTGCCAGCAGGTTAACAGGGACGGATGAAAAACTGTTTTTT. This encodes CASRLTGTDEKLFF.

This chain joins TRBV11-3 and TRBJ2-3; TRBD2 might be the D (6 bases). V was shortened by 5 bases and J by 2 bases, with 11 bases between the two germline ends. This CDR3 has 14 amino acids. Germline CDR1 reads SGHNT; CDR2 reads YENEEA. CDR3 coding DNA: TGTGCCAGCAGCAACAGCGGGCCCACAGATACGCAGTATTTT. Protein sequence: CASSNSGPTDTQYF.

CDR3 DNA sequence: TGTGCCAGCAGTTTAGGAGGCATGGGGAGGGAGCTGTTTTTT. The encoded protein is CASSLGGMGRELFF. The chain employs TRBV27 and TRBJ2-2, with TRBD2 as a possible D gene (5 bases). CDR3 length: 14 residues. Germline CDR1 reads MNHEY; CDR2 reads SMNVEV (reference sequence). Trimming took 2 bases from V and 9 from J, leaving 13 bases between them.